The 3 T cell receptor beta chains in this list originate from one sample, sequenced in a study of cytomegalovirus exposure and HLA in healthy donors. PCR amplification relied on 60 Vbeta primers (plus 13 Jbeta primers). Measured with immunoSEQ multiplex PCR; TCRdb has only the in-frame clones, and not every one. Counted here are 95,000 to 150,000 clones, 65% to 80% occurring once; the ten biggest clones make up 3.7%. Material: PBMCs. These receptors all stem from a human donor in good health.

V gene TRBV7-9 combines with J gene TRBJ1-1; D gene unclear. CDR3 size: 12 residues. Germline CDR1 and CDR2: SEHNR and FQNEAQ (reference sequence). V was shortened by 2 bases and J by 8 bases, with 9 bases between the two germline ends. The DNA of the CDR3 is TGTGCCAGCAGCTTAATTGGCGGCGAAGCTTTCTTT. This sequence encodes CASSLIGGEAFF.

The chain employs TRBV5-4 and TRBJ2-1; 7 bases agree with TRBD1. Germline trimming cut 4 bases from V and 6 bases from J; bases unmatched to any gene: 7. The CDR3 loop spans 14 amino acids. Germline CDR1 and CDR2: SGHNT and YYREEE (reference sequence). The CDR3 spells CASSPDRASNEQFF. In nucleotides, the CDR3 is TGTGCCAGCAGCCCAGACAGGGCGAGCAATGAGCAGTTCTTC.

This chain joins TRBV6-5 and TRBJ2-7; tentatively, D is TRBD2 (6 bases). The CDR3 is 13 residues long. The germline V gene encodes CDR1 MNHEY and CDR2 SVGAGI. V was pared by 7 bases and J by 7 bases, with 17 bases between. The CDR3 region is CASTGSKSGEQYF. The CDR3 coding sequence is TGTGCCAGCACGGGCTCAAAGAGCGGGGAGCAGTACTTC.